This entry lists 28 T cell receptor beta chains sequenced from one sample in a study of read filtering for tumor transcriptome and immune sequencing (dated by TCRdb to about 2020). The instrument given in TCRdb is Illumina HiSeq 4000. Starting from around 400 ng RNA, TCR libraries were constructed with the Immunoverse kit using molecular barcoded adaptors that cover the alpha/delta and beta/gamma chains. TCRdb cleaned the public reads at Q25 with fastp, built clones with MiXCR and kept in-frame beta chains. One record per CDR3 amino acid sequence lists the most common genes and DNA. In this sample the table shows tens of thousands of distinct CDR3 sequences, around 15% of which occur a single time. The ten largest clonotypes hold 6.5% to 8.5% of the sample. What was sequenced was a population of CD138-negative cells sorted from bone marrow. The intended sense of this specimen's cell subset or site label: bone marrow mononuclear cells depleted of CD138+ plasma/myeloma cells by negative magnetic selection. Receptor source: a donor at least 40 years old with multiple myeloma.

The chain joins TRBV20-1 to TRBJ2-5; TRBD2 matches at 9 bases. Looked up from germline, CDR1 is DFQATT and CDR2 is SNEGSKA (reference sequence). With V trimmed by 0 bases and J by 2 bases, 7 bases remained unmatched. The CDR3 is 16 residues long. The DNA of the CDR3 is TGCAGTGCTAGAGATACCCTAGCGGGATTACAAGAGACCCAGTACTTC. It specifies CSARDTLAGLQETQYF.

Details on this clonotype: This may stem from a read error, because a much larger clone lies one nucleotide away. V and J are TRBV7-9 and TRBJ1-5, with a tentative D call TRBD1 (6 bases). Trimming took 4 bases from V and 3 from J, leaving 13 bases between them. CDR1 and CDR2 from the germline V gene are SEHNR and FQNEAQ (reference sequence). The CDR3 extends over 15 amino acids. CDR3 sequence reads: CASSSVEGDNQPQHF. The CDR3 DNA is TGTGCCAGCAGCTCAGTCGAGGGGGACAATCAGCCCCAGCATTTT.

In this sample, this clonotype turned up many times. The V and J genes are TRBV10-2 and TRBJ1-1, with D possibly TRBD1 on 5 matching bases. The CDR3 is 14 residues long. CDR1 is WSHSY and CDR2 is SAAADI in the germline V gene. Trimming took 8 bases from V and 10 from J, leaving 23 bases between them. The CDR3 reads CASRPGREVPRAFF. The CDR3, as DNA: TGCGCCAGCCGCCCGGGCAGGGAGGTCCCCCGAGCTTTCTTT.

This clonotype has a count of ten or more. V and J are TRBV24-1 and TRBJ1-2; D is ambiguous. V dropped 5 bases and J dropped 4 bases, with 16 bases sitting between them. The CDR3 contains 15 residues. The germline V gene has CDR1 KGHDR and CDR2 SFDVKD. For the CDR3, the DNA is TGTGCCACCAGTGGAGGCATGGGGAGGGCCTATGGCTACACCTTC. Translation: CATSGGMGRAYGYTF.

The table lists this clonotype with many counts. The chain has TRBV9 and TRBJ2-1, with D tentatively TRBD1 or TRBD2 (5 bases each). Trimming cost V 2 bases and J 6 bases, with 15 bases left between them. CDR3 size: 15 residues. In germline, CDR1 is SGDLS, CDR2 YYNGEE. Here the CDR3 DNA reads TGTGCCAGCAGCGTCGGGGCCCTAAGCGGCAATGAGCAGTTCTTC. As protein: CASSVGALSGNEQFF.

This clonotype was seen ten or more times. This sequence joins TRBV5-1 and TRBJ2-7; no definite D call. The CDR3 consists of 14 residues. CDR1 SGHRS and CDR2 YFSETQ come from the germline V gene. V lost 5 bases and J 6 bases, leaving 18 bases between the germline ends. The CDR3 here is CASSPDLAPGEQYF. The CDR3 DNA reads as TGCGCCAGCAGTCCAGACCTTGCCCCGGGCGAGCAGTACTTC.

This clonotype was seen many times. The rearrangement uses TRBV6-1 and TRBJ2-2; no reliable D call. The CDR3 covers 14 residues. Germline values: CDR1 MNHNS, CDR2 SASEGT. V dropped 0 bases and J dropped 7 bases, with 9 bases sitting between them. Written as DNA, the CDR3 is TGTGCCAGCAGTGAAGCGCTTGATGGCGGGGAGCTGTTTTTT. Translating it yields CASSEALDGGELFF.

At least ten counts were recorded for this clonotype. The chain combines TRBV20-1 with TRBJ2-3; 10 bases align to TRBD2. V lost 6 bases to trimming and J lost 2 bases; unmatched junction nucleotides: 11. CDR1 is DFQATT, CDR2 SNEGSKA, per germline (reference sequence). This CDR3 is 16 amino acids long. The CDR3 DNA reads as TGCAGTGCCCTAGGGGGCGGGACTAGCGCCACAGATACGCAGTATTTT. Its translation is CSALGGGTSATDTQYF.

In its sample, this clonotype was seen many times. J is TRBJ1-1 and V is TRBV14; D might be TRBD1 (5 bases). CDR1 and CDR2 from the germline V gene are SGHDN and FVKESK. The V end lost 2 bases, the J end lost 4 bases, and 17 bases lay between the germline ends. This CDR3 spans 16 amino acids. CDR3 coding DNA: TGTGCCAGCAGCCAACGTTATGGCGAGGGGACCACTGAAGCTTTCTTT. It is translated as CASSQRYGEGTTEAFF.

This clonotype occurred many times. This chain uses TRBV6-5 with TRBJ2-2; 7 positions match TRBD1. The J segment lost 4 bases and the V segment lost 7 bases, leaving 9 bases of the junction unmatched. Germline assignment: CDR1 MNHEY and CDR2 SVGAGI. There are 15 residues in the CDR3. The CDR3 DNA sequence: TGTGCCAGCACCTACTTGACAGGGCGCACCGGGGAGCTGTTTTTT. It is translated as CASTYLTGRTGELFF.

This clonotype was detected ten times or more. The J gene is TRBJ2-7, the V gene TRBV7-9; D not certain. The V end lost 6 bases, the J end lost 3 bases, and 12 bases lay between the germline ends. This CDR3 is 13 amino acids long. Germline values: CDR1 SEHNR, CDR2 FQNEAQ (reference sequence). The DNA of the CDR3 is TGTGCCAGCAGTCATTCCGTTAGCTACGAGCAGTACTTC. The encoded protein is CASSHSVSYEQYF.

On this clonotype itself: A read error may account for a junction end that differs from germline. The V call is TRBV5-1, the J call TRBJ2-1; the match to TRBD2 covers 7 bases. The length of the CDR3 is 13 residues. Germline assignment: CDR1 SGHRS and CDR2 YFSETQ. CDR3 sequence: CASGLGGEDEQFF. Written as DNA, the CDR3 is TGCGCCAGCGGCTTGGGGGGGGAGGACGAGCAGTTCTTC. Complete variable domain (other parts from reference TRBV5-1 and TRBJ2-1): KAGVTQTPRYLIKTRGQQVTLSCSPISGHRSVSWYQQTPGQGLQFLFEYFSETQRNKGNFPGRFSGRQFSNSRSEMNVSTLELGDSALYLCASGLGGEDEQFFGPGTRLTVL.

This clonotype was found many times. This chain connects TRBV5-1 to TRBJ2-1; D unclear. Germline loops: CDR1 SGHRS, CDR2 YFSETQ. Trimming left V 2 bases short and J 1 base short, with 7 bases between. The CDR3 is made up of 14 amino acids. For the CDR3, the DNA is TGCGCCAGCAGCTTTGACGGATCCTACAATGAGCAGTTCTTC. Amino acids: CASSFDGSYNEQFF.

The sample holds many counts of this clonotype. The CDR3 spells CSVEAMGDTEAFF. CDR3 DNA: TGCAGCGTTGAAGCAATGGGGGACACTGAAGCTTTCTTT. The J gene is TRBJ1-1, the V gene TRBV29-1; tentative D call: TRBD1 (5 bases). Germline V gene data show CDR1 as SQVTM and CDR2 as ANQGSEA. The V end lost 1 base, the J end lost 3 bases, and 9 bases lay between the germline ends. CDR3 size: 13 residues.

This clonotype was detected a few times. The CDR3 sequence is CASSQSRYTEAFF. CDR3 sequence (DNA): TGCGCCAGCAGTCAATCGCGGTACACTGAAGCTTTCTTT. This rearrangement joins TRBV23-1 to TRBJ1-1; D is ambiguous. TRBV23-1 is reported as an ORF; its role is uncertain. The length of the CDR3 is 13 residues. Between the trimmed V and J ends, which lost 0 bases and 3 bases, there was a span of 5 bases.

This clonotype appeared many times. This rearrangement joins TRBV6-1 to TRBJ2-7; TRBD1 is a possible D gene (6 bases). Germline lookup yields CDR1 MNHNS and CDR2 SASEGT. This CDR3 contains 15 residues. V was cut by 7 bases and J by 2 bases, with 18 bases left in between. The CDR3 DNA is TGTGCCAGCACTCTCTCGAGGACAGCCGCCTACGAGCAGTACTTC. Its translation: CASTLSRTAAYEQYF.

This clonotype has a count of ten or more. The chain has TRBV10-3 and TRBJ1-5; D is possibly TRBD1 (6 bases). The CDR3 has 12 residues. In germline, CDR1 is ENHRY, CDR2 SYGVKD. V lost 8 bases, J lost 5 bases, and 10 bases lay in between. The CDR3 sequence: CAIAGVDQPQHF. The CDR3 nucleotides are TGTGCCATCGCAGGGGTGGATCAGCCCCAGCATTTT.

Only a few counts were recorded for this clonotype. A read error may account for a junction end that differs from germline. The V and J genes are TRBV5-6 and TRBJ2-1; TRBD2 might be the D (6 bases). The CDR3 is made up of 14 amino acids. Looked up from germline, CDR1 is SGHDT and CDR2 is YYEEEE. The CDR3 DNA reads TGCGCCAGCGGAACTAGCCTAAAAAACAATGGGCAGTTCTTC. This encodes CASGTSLKNNGQFF.

This clonotype was observed many times. The chain carries TRBV4-1 and TRBJ1-4; TRBD1 might be the D (5 bases). V was cut by 1 base and J by 4 bases, with 10 bases left in between. Germline CDR1 reads MGHRA; CDR2 reads YSYEKL. The CDR3 is 15 residues long. Here the CDR3 DNA reads TGCGCCAGCAGCCAAGGACAGCGCTTTAATGAAAAACTGTTTTTT. It specifies CASSQGQRFNEKLFF.

The table lists this clonotype with many counts. This chain connects TRBV5-1 to TRBJ2-7; a possible D gene is TRBD1 (6 bases). Germline-derived CDR1 and CDR2 are SGHRS and YFSETQ. This CDR3 has 14 amino acids. Trimming removed 3 bases from V and 1 base from J, with 11 bases in between. CDR3 coding DNA: TGCGCCAGCAGCTCGGTTACAGGGTCCTACGAGCAGTACTTC. It specifies CASSSVTGSYEQYF.

The chain employs TRBV20-1 and TRBJ1-1; D gene ambiguous. The CDR3 contains 11 residues. The V end lost 4 bases, the J end lost 6 bases, and 9 bases lay between the germline ends. Looked up from germline, CDR1 is DFQATT and CDR2 is SNEGSKA (reference sequence). This CDR3 is CSATTAAEAFF. DNA of the CDR3: TGCAGTGCTACTACAGCGGCTGAAGCTTTCTTT.

Details on this clonotype: This may be a read error, as it is one base from a much larger clone. The chain carries TRBV10-2 and TRBJ2-6; D is perhaps TRBD1 (6 bases). The CDR3 is 19 residues long. Germline CDR1 and CDR2: WSHSY and SAAADI. Trimming pared 11 bases from V and 0 bases from J, leaving 26 bases between. CDR3 region: CADSGWTVRQSSGANVLTF. As DNA, the CDR3 is TGCGCCGACAGTGGCTGGACAGTGAGACAGAGCTCTGGGGCCAACGTCCTGACTTTC.

This clonotype was counted many times. The V gene is TRBV5-1, the J gene TRBJ2-7; TRBD1 matches at 7 bases. V lost 3 bases and J lost 2; bases outside the gene matches: 5. The germline gives CDR1 SGHRS, CDR2 YFSETQ. This CDR3 has 14 amino acids. CDR3 bases: TGCGCCAGCAGCTGGATTGGGACAGCCTACGAGCAGTACTTC. This codes for CASSWIGTAYEQYF.

There are many counts of this clonotype. The rearrangement uses TRBV28 and TRBJ2-3; D is undetermined. CDR1 and CDR2 from the germline V gene are MDHEN and SYDVKM. V was trimmed by 3 bases and J by 11 bases, leaving 24 bases between them. This CDR3 is built from 16 residues. The CDR3 bases are TGTGCCAGCAGTTTGTTAAGAAGACCCACTGGTGTCGGGCAGTATTTT. Translation: CASSLLRRPTGVGQYF.

This clonotype was observed at least ten times. This chain uses TRBV11-2 with TRBJ2-5; D not certain. The CDR3 consists of 11 residues. Per germline, CDR1 SGHAT and CDR2 FQNNGV. The V and J ends lost 5 bases and 4 bases respectively, with 5 bases between them. DNA for the CDR3: TGTGCCAGCAGCGCCCGAGAGACCCAGTACTTC. Its translation is CASSARETQYF. Together with reference TRBV11-2 and TRBJ2-5, the CDR3 gives the full variable domain: EAGVAQSPRYKIIEKRQSVAFWCNPISGHATLYWYQQILGQGPKLLIQFQNNGVVDDSQLPKDRFSAERLKGVDSTLKIQPAKLEDSAVYLCASSARETQYFGPGTRLLVL.

As for this clonotype: A read error is the likely source, as a far larger clone sits one nucleotide away. This chain uses TRBV7-2 with TRBJ2-1; tentative D call: TRBD2 (6 bases). Deletions cut 2 bases from V and 4 bases from J, with 15 bases between. Looked up from germline, CDR1 is SGHTA and CDR2 is FQGNSA. CDR3 length equals 16 residues. The chain's CDR3 is CASSLKRASGYNEQFF. The CDR3 DNA is TGTGCCAGCAGCTTAAAGCGGGCTAGTGGATACAATGAGCAGTTCTTC.

This clonotype was observed at least ten times. The chain is built from TRBV3-1 and TRBJ1-4, with D uncertain. The CDR3 is 14 amino acids. The V and J ends lost 3 bases and 10 bases respectively, with 15 bases between them. Germline CDR1 and CDR2: LGHDT and YNNKEL (reference sequence). CDR3 protein: CASSQTTRAGKLFF. The CDR3 DNA follows: TGTGCCAGCAGCCAGACGACTCGGGCAGGAAAACTGTTTTTT. The full variable domain, rest sourced from reference TRBV3-1 and TRBJ1-4, is DTAVSQTPKYLVTQMGNDKSIKCEQNLGHDTMYWYKQDSKKFLKIMFSYNNKELIINETVPNRFSPKSPDKAHLNLHINSLELGDSAVYFCASSQTTRAGKLFFGSGTQLSVL.

In this sample, this clonotype turned up many times. Written as DNA, the CDR3 is TGTGCCAGCAGACATACTGGACGGTCTGGGGCCAACGTCCTGACTTTC. Residues: CASRHTGRSGANVLTF. V gene TRBV7-9 combines with J gene TRBJ2-6; D gene unclear. V was trimmed by 6 bases and J by 1 base, leaving 13 bases between them. The CDR3 contains 16 residues. CDR1 and CDR2 (germline): SEHNR, FQNEAQ (reference sequence).